Each of the 3 T cell receptor beta chains below was sequenced from the same sample in a study of T-cell reconstitution after alpha-beta-depleted transplantation in children (dated by TCRdb to the mid-2010s). Receptor amplification or capture employed PCR. Sequenced on an Illumina HiSeq 2500. To normalize quantification of the TCRbeta repertoire, the TCR libraries were built with molecular barcoding that relied on unique molecular identifiers. The raw public data were reprocessed by TCRdb itself: fastp quality trimming at Q25, MiXCR clonotype calling, in-frame beta chains only. Records with the same CDR3 protein are collapsed into one entry carrying the most frequent genes and DNA. The sample includes about 200,000 distinct CDR3 sequences, with around 9.2% observed a single time. The top ten hold roughly a third of the sample. The treatment or condition tag for this specimen amounts to: allogeneic hematopoietic cell transplantation with graft depleted of TCRalphabeta T cells and CD19 B cells.

The source material was PBMCs, mostly from graft donor cells, sampled 360 days after TCRalphabeta/CD19-depleted stem cell transplant. The source of these receptors is a male patient between 2 and 10 years old who had a stem cell transplant for acute myeloid leukemia, so the T cells may come from the graft donor.

The table lists this clonotype with a few counts. V and J are TRBV11-2 and TRBJ1-4; no clear D. Germline lookup yields CDR1 SGHAT and CDR2 FQNNGV. The CDR3 runs 14 residues. With 5 bases removed from V and 7 bases from J, the gap between germline ends came to 14 bases. Written as DNA, the CDR3 is TGTGCCAGCAGCCGTACTCTCGAGGTTGAAAAACTGTTTTTT. This translates into CASSRTLEVEKLFF.

This sequence joins TRBV12-3 or TRBV12-4 and TRBJ1-1; D remains unclear. Trimming left V 2 bases short and J 4 bases short, with 5 bases between. The CDR3 runs to 12 residues. The CDR3 region is CASSLSSTEAFF. Written as DNA, the CDR3 is TGTGCCAGCAGTTTAAGTAGCACTGAAGCTTTCTTT.

V usage is TRBV6-2 or TRBV6-3 and J usage is TRBJ2-3; TRBD2 aligns across 14 bases. CDR3 length equals 20 residues. Trimming took 6 bases from V and 9 from J; bases not matched to a gene: 23. The V gene's germline CDR1 is MNHEY and CDR2 SVGEGT. The CDR3 reads CASRLRGLAGGPPNTGTQYF. CDR3 DNA sequence: TGTGCCAGCAGACTACGCGGACTAGCGGGAGGTCCCCCCAACACAGGGACGCAGTATTTT.